This entry lists 21 T cell receptor beta chains sequenced from one sample in a study of patients and donors after allogeneic stem cell transplantation. TCRdb re-called the RT-PCR reads through MiXCR, storing one row per CDR3 protein. The profile shows about a million distinct CDR3 sequences, approximately 18% of them singletons. Specimen: blood, either unsorted or a sorted T cell fraction (not recorded which). These receptors were taken from a human donor who was either an allogeneic HSCT recipient or a stem cell or donor lymphocyte infusion donor (not recorded which). It is not recorded whose cells these are; they may come from a transplant donor.

CDR3 sequence: CASSQSRQGALNTEAFF. DNA of the CDR3: TGCGCCAGCAGTCAATCTCGGCAGGGCGCCTTGAACACTGAAGCTTTCTTT. V and J are TRBV23-1 and TRBJ1-1; possible D gene TRBD1, 5 bases. TRBV23-1 is treated as an ORF (open reading frame) with a function not yet certain. The germline V and J ends were trimmed by 0 bases and 0 bases, with 14 bases remaining between them. The CDR3 extends over 17 amino acids.

In this sample, this clonotype turned up a few times. The genes are TRBV4-2 and TRBJ2-7, with D maybe TRBD1 (6 bases). V gave up 1 base and J gave up 2 bases, with 15 bases separating them. The CDR3 has 16 amino acids. Germline CDR1 reads LGHNA; CDR2 reads YNFKEQ. Here the CDR3 DNA reads TGTGCCAGCAGCCAAGCGAAACAGGGAACGGCCTACGAGCAGTACTTC. Amino acids: CASSQAKQGTAYEQYF.

The rearrangement uses TRBV2 and TRBJ1-2; D may be TRBD1 (5 bases). V dropped 7 bases and J dropped 4 bases, with 10 bases sitting between them. Germline-derived CDR1 and CDR2 are SNHLY and FYNNEI. This CDR3 has 12 residues. The CDR3 loop reads CASIEDTYGYTF. The CDR3 DNA sequence: TGTGCCAGCATTGAGGACACCTATGGCTACACCTTC.

This clonotype has a count of ten or more. The chain couples TRBV20-1 to TRBJ2-3; a possible D gene is TRBD1 (5 bases). CDR1 DFQATT and CDR2 SNEGSKA come from the germline V gene (reference sequence). Deletions cut 2 bases from V and 1 base from J, with 10 bases between. The CDR3 spans 14 residues. CDR3 residues: CSARRQGGTDTQYF. The CDR3 DNA reads as TGCAGTGCTAGACGGCAGGGTGGCACAGATACGCAGTATTTT.

This clonotype has more than one count but fewer than ten. The V gene is TRBV15, the J gene TRBJ1-5; D gene ambiguous. Looked up from germline, CDR1 is LNHNV and CDR2 is YYDKDF (reference sequence). V lost 7 bases and J 1 base, leaving 11 bases between the germline ends. The CDR3 has 14 residues. In DNA, the CDR3 is TGTGCCACCAAGAAGGAAGTCAGCAATCAGCCCCAGCATTTT. This translates into CATKKEVSNQPQHF. The whole variable domain, remainder taken from reference TRBV15 and TRBJ1-5, is DAMVIQNPRYQVTQFGKPVTLSCSQTLNHNVMYWYQQKSSQAPKLLFHYYDKDFNNEADTPDNFQSRRPNTSFCFLDIRSPGLGDTAMYLCATKKEVSNQPQHFGDGTRLSIL.

The chain combines TRBV2 with TRBJ2-5; no clear D. The V gene's germline CDR1 is SNHLY and CDR2 FYNNEI. The CDR3 is 15 residues long. Trimming removed 7 bases from V and 0 bases from J, with 15 bases in between. CDR3 in DNA: TGTGCCAGCACCGTTGGTGCGAAGGACCAAGAGACCCAGTACTTC. It encodes CASTVGAKDQETQYF.

The chain recombines TRBV10-3 with TRBJ2-7; no firm D call. The CDR3 sequence is 13 residues long. V lost 6 bases and J 3 bases, leaving 12 bases between the germline ends. Per the germline V gene, CDR1 is ENHRY and CDR2 is SYGVKD. The chain's CDR3 is CAISDSGGYEQYF. CDR3 nucleotide sequence: TGTGCCATCAGCGACTCGGGCGGCTACGAGCAGTACTTC.

In its sample, this clonotype was seen a few times. J is TRBJ2-3 and V is TRBV9, with 7 bases aligning to TRBD2. In germline, CDR1 is SGDLS, CDR2 YYNGEE. J gave up 9 bases and V 0 bases, and 16 bases lay outside the gene matches. The CDR3 sequence is 17 residues long. CDR3: CASSVGSSGDYQATQYF. Here the CDR3 DNA reads TGTGCCAGCAGCGTAGGTTCTTCTGGGGACTACCAAGCGACGCAGTATTTT.

This clonotype was recorded at least ten times. The rearrangement uses TRBV12-3 or TRBV12-4 and TRBJ2-7; TRBD1 agrees at 8 bases. V lost 6 bases to trimming and J lost 0 bases; unmatched junction nucleotides: 10. The CDR3 has 16 amino acids. This CDR3 is CASSDGQGGRSYEQYF. The CDR3, as DNA: TGTGCCAGCAGCGACGGACAGGGAGGCCGCTCCTACGAGCAGTACTTC.

The chain recombines TRBV12-3 or TRBV12-4 with TRBJ2-7; a weak D match, TRBD2 (5 bases). Deletions cut 4 bases from V and 11 bases from J, with 18 bases between. This CDR3 comprises 13 residues. The DNA of the CDR3 is TGTGCCAGCAGTTCCCGTCCCGGGGTTTTCAAGTACTTC. It yields the protein CASSSRPGVFKYF.

This clonotype has only a few counts. CDR3: CASRTTRTANTEAFF. DNA of the CDR3: TGTGCCAGCAGAACTACGAGGACGGCGAACACTGAAGCTTTCTTT. The rearrangement joins TRBV12-3 or TRBV12-4 to TRBJ1-1, with D uncertain. CDR3 length equals 15 residues. Trimming left V 6 bases short and J 1 base short, with 15 bases between.

The J gene is TRBJ1-5, the V gene TRBV9; D is possibly TRBD1 (5 bases). The CDR3 spans 15 residues. The ends were cut back, 0 bases at V and 4 bases at J, with 11 bases in the middle. Germline assignment: CDR1 SGDLS and CDR2 YYNGEE. The chain's CDR3 is CASSVAGKENQPQHF. The CDR3 DNA reads as TGTGCCAGCAGCGTAGCAGGGAAGGAAAATCAGCCCCAGCATTTT.

The chain is built from TRBV9 and TRBJ2-5; 12 bases match TRBD1. The junction had 11 bases not matched to a gene; V was cut back by 3 bases and J by 5 bases. The CDR3 has 17 amino acids. The germline CDR1 and CDR2 sequences are SGDLS and YYNGEE. DNA for the CDR3: TGTGCCAGCAGCGCCGGGACAGGGGGCGACCGGTTGGAGACCCAGTACTTC. This translates into CASSAGTGGDRLETQYF.

The sample holds a few counts of this clonotype. The chain couples TRBV6-5 to TRBJ2-7; a possible D gene is TRBD2 (5 bases). Germline V gene data show CDR1 as MNHEY and CDR2 as SVGAGI. This CDR3 region has 15 residues. Between the trimmed V and J ends, which lost 4 bases and 6 bases, there was a span of 19 bases. CDR3 coding DNA: TGTGCCAGCAGTTCAATTCATGAGGGTAACTCCGAGCAGTACTTC. Translating it yields CASSSIHEGNSEQYF.

This clonotype was counted only a few times. The chain couples TRBV24-1 to TRBJ2-1, with 9 bases fitting TRBD2. Germline CDR1 and CDR2: KGHDR and SFDVKD. The trim removed 4 bases at V and 8 bases at J, leaving 11 bases unmatched. This CDR3 has 16 residues. As DNA, the CDR3 is TGTGCCACCAGTGACCCGGTAGCGGGAGTTTCGGATGAGCAGTTCTTC. Its translation: CATSDPVAGVSDEQFF.

The chain carries TRBV2 and TRBJ2-1; 10 bases agree with TRBD1. This CDR3 spans 15 amino acids. Germline CDR1 reads SNHLY; CDR2 reads FYNNEI. V shed 6 bases, J shed 6 bases, and the junction held 8 bases outside the gene matches. The CDR3 spells CASRPMTGGLNEQFF. The CDR3 nucleotides are TGTGCCAGCAGACCCATGACAGGGGGCCTCAATGAGCAGTTCTTC.

Comments on this clonotype: This CDR3 fails to terminate in the conserved phenylalanine or tryptophan, so it likely reflects a read error. The chain is built from TRBV6-6 and TRBJ1-2; D is unresolved. V lost 5 bases, J lost 7 bases, and 14 bases lay in between. The CDR3 contains 13 residues. Per germline, CDR1 MNHNY and CDR2 SVGAGI (reference sequence). CDR3 coding DNA: TGTGCCAGCAGTCCCCCGGGATCTAGTGGCTACACCGTC. Translation: CASSPPGSSGYTV.

This clonotype was recorded a few times. The CDR3 sequence is CASRRQGRTDTQYF. As DNA, the CDR3 is TGTGCCAGCAGACGACAGGGTCGCACAGATACGCAGTATTTT. The gene calls are TRBV19 and TRBJ2-3; 7 bases line up with TRBD1. The CDR3 sequence is 14 residues long. The V gene end was trimmed by 9 bases and the J gene end by 1 base; junction bases not matched to a gene: 7. Germline lookup yields CDR1 LNHDA and CDR2 SQIVND (reference sequence).

In its sample, this clonotype was seen a few times. The rearrangement joins TRBV19 to TRBJ2-1; 9 nucleotides agree with TRBD2. The CDR3 runs 18 residues. Germline V gene sequence: CDR1 LNHDA, CDR2 SQIVND (reference sequence). Trimming removed 3 bases from V and 6 bases from J; junction bases left unmatched: 15. DNA of the CDR3: TGTGCCAGTAGTATGGCTAGAGAGCGGGAGGAGTGGGGCAATGAGCAGTTCTTC. Protein product: CASSMAREREEWGNEQFF. The full variable domain, with the rest looked up from reference TRBV19 and TRBJ2-1, is DGGITQSPKYLFRKEGQNVTLSCEQNLNHDAMYWYRQDPGQGLRLIYYSQIVNDFQKGDIAEGYSVSREKKESFPLTVTSAQKNPTAFYLCASSMAREREEWGNEQFFGPGTRLTVL.

This sequence joins TRBV18 and TRBJ1-6, with D unclear. V was cut by 6 bases and J by 4 bases, with 13 bases left in between. CDR3 length equals 15 residues. CDR1 and CDR2 from the germline V gene are KGHSH and LQKENI. CDR3 in amino acids: CASSEWTEYNSPLHF. The CDR3, as DNA: TGTGCCAGCTCGGAATGGACGGAATATAATTCACCCCTCCACTTT.

This clonotype was detected only a few times. This chain joins TRBV12-3 or TRBV12-4 and TRBJ2-3; D assignment may be TRBD1 or TRBD2 (6 bases each). Trimming left V 6 bases short and J 0 bases short, with 19 bases between. The CDR3 is 17 residues long. CDR3 sequence (DNA): TGTGCCAGCAGACGCTCCGGACTGGGGGGCAGCACAGATACGCAGTATTTT. Its translation is CASRRSGLGGSTDTQYF.